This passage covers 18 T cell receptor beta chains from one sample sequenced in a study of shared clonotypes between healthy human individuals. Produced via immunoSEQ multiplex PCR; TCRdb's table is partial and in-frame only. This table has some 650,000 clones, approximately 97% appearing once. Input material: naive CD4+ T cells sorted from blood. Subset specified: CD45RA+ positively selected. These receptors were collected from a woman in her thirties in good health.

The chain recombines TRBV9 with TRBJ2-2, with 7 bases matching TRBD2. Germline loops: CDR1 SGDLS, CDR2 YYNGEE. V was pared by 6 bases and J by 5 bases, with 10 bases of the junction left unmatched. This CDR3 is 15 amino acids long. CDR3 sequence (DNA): TGTGCCAGCAACAAAGGGGAGGGCCGAACCGGGGAGCTGTTTTTT. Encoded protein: CASNKGEGRTGELFF.

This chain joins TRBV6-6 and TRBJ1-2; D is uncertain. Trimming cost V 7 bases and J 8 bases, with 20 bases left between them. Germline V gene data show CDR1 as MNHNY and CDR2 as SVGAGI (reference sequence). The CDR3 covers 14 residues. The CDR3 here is CASIEAEGSRGYTF. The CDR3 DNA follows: TGTGCCAGCATAGAAGCAGAGGGAAGTCGCGGCTACACCTTC.

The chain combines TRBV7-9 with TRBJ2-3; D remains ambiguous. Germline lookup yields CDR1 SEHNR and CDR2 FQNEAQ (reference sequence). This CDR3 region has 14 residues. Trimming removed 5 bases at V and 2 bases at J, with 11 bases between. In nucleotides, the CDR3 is TGTGCCAGCAGCCCCTTTCAAGACACAGATACGCAGTATTTT. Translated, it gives CASSPFQDTDTQYF.

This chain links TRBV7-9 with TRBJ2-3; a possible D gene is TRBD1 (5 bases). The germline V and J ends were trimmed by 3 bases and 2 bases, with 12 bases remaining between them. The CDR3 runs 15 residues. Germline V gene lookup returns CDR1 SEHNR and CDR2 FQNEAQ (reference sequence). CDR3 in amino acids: CASSLQQGYTDTQYF. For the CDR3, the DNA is TGTGCCAGCAGCTTGCAGCAGGGTTACACAGATACGCAGTATTTT.

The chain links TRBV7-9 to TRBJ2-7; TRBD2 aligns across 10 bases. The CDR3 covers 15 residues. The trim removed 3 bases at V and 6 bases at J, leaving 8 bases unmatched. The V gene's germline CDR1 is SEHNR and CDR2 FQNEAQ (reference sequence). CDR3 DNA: TGTGCCAGCAGCTTTCCAGCGGGAGGGCCAGGCGAGCAGTACTTC. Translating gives CASSFPAGGPGEQYF. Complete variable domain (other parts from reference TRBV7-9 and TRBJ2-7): DTGVSQNPRHKITKRGQNVTFRCDPISEHNRLYWYRQTLGQGPEFLTYFQNEAQLEKSRLLSDRFSAERPKGSFSTLEIQRTEQGDSAMYLCASSFPAGGPGEQYFGPGTRLTVT.

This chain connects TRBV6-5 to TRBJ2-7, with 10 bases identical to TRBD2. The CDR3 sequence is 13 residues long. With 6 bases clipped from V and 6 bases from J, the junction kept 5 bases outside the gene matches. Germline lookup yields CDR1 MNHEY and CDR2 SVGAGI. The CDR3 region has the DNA TGTGCCAGCAGCCCAAGGACTAGCGGCGAGCAGTACTTC. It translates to CASSPRTSGEQYF.

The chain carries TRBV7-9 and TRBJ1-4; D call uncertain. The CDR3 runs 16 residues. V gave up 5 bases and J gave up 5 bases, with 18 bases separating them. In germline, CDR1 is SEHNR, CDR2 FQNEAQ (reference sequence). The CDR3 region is CASSQRIHRGNEKLFF. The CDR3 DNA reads TGTGCCAGCAGCCAACGGATTCACAGAGGAAATGAAAAACTGTTTTTT.

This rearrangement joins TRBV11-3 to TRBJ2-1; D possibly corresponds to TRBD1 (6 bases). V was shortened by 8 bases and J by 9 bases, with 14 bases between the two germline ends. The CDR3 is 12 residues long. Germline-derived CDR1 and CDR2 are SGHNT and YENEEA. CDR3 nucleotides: TGTGCCAGCTCGAGGGGGAGTTTTGAGCAGTTCTTC. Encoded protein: CASSRGSFEQFF.

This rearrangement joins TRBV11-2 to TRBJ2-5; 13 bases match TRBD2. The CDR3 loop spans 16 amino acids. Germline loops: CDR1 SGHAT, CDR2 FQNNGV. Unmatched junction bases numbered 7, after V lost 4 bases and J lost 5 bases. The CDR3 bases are TGTGCCAGCAGCTCCGGACTAGCGGGAGATGGGGAGACCCAGTACTTC. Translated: CASSSGLAGDGETQYF.

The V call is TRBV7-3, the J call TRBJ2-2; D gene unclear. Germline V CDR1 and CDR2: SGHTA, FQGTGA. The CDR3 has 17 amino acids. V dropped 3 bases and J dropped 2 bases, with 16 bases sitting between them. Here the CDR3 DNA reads TGTGCCAGCAGCTTGACGGCGCGTCTACGTAACACCGGGGAGCTGTTTTTT. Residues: CASSLTARLRNTGELFF.

The CDR3 loop reads CASSISMRGLGPYNEQFF. CDR3 sequence (DNA): TGTGCCAGTAGTATATCGATGAGGGGACTAGGACCTTACAATGAGCAGTTCTTC. This rearrangement joins TRBV19 to TRBJ2-1; TRBD2 aligns across 8 bases. The CDR3 has 18 residues. V dropped 2 bases and J dropped 4; count of bases not matched to a gene: 13. CDR1 LNHDA and CDR2 SQIVND come from the germline V gene (reference sequence). The full variable domain, with the rest looked up from reference TRBV19 and TRBJ2-1, is DGGITQSPKYLFRKEGQNVTLSCEQNLNHDAMYWYRQDPGQGLRLIYYSQIVNDFQKGDIAEGYSVSREKKESFPLTVTSAQKNPTAFYLCASSISMRGLGPYNEQFFGPGTRLTVL.

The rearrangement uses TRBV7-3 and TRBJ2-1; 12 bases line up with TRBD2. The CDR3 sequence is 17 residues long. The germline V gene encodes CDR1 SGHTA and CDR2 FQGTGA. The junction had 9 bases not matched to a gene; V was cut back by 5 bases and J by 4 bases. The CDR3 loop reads CASSPRGTSGLYNEQFF. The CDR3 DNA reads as TGTGCCAGCAGCCCGCGTGGGACTAGCGGGCTATACAATGAGCAGTTCTTC.

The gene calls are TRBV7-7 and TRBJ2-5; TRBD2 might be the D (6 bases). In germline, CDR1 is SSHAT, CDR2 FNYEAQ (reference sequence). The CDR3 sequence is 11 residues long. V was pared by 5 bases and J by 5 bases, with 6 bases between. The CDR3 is CASSGGETQYF. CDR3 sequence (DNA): TGTGCCAGCAGCGGAGGGGAGACCCAGTACTTC.

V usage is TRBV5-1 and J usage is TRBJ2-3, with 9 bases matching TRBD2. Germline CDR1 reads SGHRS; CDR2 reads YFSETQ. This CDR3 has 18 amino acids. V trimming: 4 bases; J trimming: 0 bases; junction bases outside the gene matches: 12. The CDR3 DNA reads TGCGCCAGCAGCCCGGACCGTAGCGGGAGCGCTAGCACAGATACGCAGTATTTT. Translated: CASSPDRSGSASTDTQYF.

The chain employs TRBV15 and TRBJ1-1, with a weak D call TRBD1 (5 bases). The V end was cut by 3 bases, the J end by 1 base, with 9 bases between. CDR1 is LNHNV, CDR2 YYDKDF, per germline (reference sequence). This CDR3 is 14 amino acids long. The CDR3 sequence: CATSSRRGNTEAFF. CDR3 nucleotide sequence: TGTGCCACCAGCAGTAGAAGGGGGAACACTGAAGCTTTCTTT.

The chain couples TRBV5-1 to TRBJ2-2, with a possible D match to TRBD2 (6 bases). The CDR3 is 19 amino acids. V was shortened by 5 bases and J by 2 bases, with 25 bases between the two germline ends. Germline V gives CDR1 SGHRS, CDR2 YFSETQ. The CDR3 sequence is CASRPPGREYQSNTGELFF. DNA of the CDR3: TGCGCCAGCAGACCACCGGGACGGGAGTACCAAAGTAACACCGGGGAGCTGTTTTTT.

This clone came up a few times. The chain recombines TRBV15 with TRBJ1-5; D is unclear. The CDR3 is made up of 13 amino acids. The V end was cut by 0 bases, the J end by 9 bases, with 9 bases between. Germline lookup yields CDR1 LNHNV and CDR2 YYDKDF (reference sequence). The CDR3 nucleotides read TGTGCCACCAGCAGAGATTCGGCGGGGCCCCAGCATTTT. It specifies CATSRDSAGPQHF.

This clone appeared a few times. The CDR3 is CASSLLGSTDTGELFF. As DNA, the CDR3 is TGTGCCAGCAGCCTACTAGGGTCTACAGACACCGGGGAGCTGTTTTTT. The chain is built from TRBV5-8 and TRBJ2-2; weak D call: TRBD2 (5 bases). CDR1 and CDR2 from the germline V gene are SGHTS and YDEGEE. V lost 4 bases and J lost 3, with 16 bases in between. This CDR3 comprises 16 residues.